This T cell receptor (beta chain) was obtained from a study of cytomegalovirus exposure and HLA in healthy donors. CDR3 size: 15 residues. Germline CDR1 and CDR2: SGHRS and YFSETQ. Trimming removed 1 base at V and 4 bases at J, with 14 bases between. Study results and caveats: The authors later found HLA-associated TCR beta chains more clonally expanded than equally common others.

In the case of this clone: Its specificity is not known.

Primers for the PCR totalled 60 Vbeta and 13 Jbeta. Repertoires were generated with immunoSEQ multiplex PCR, while TCRdb's copy carries only in-frame clones and drops some. This table has about 170,000 clones, around 80% appearing once. This rearrangement joins TRBV5-1 to TRBJ1-2; D is unclear. The sequence was collected from a woman aged 45-65 years in good health and CMV-seropositive. The sample taken for sequencing was PBMCs. The CDR3 sequence is CASSLTGYQPYGYTF. The CDR3 DNA is TGCGCCAGCAGCTTGACCGGTTATCAACCCTATGGCTACACCTTC.